The 13 T cell receptor beta chains reported below all come from one sample, sequenced in a study of kidney transplant recipient with SARS-CoV-2 infection. MiXCR was run by TCRdb on the reads, yielding one entry per CDR3 protein. Of approximately 240,000 distinct CDR3 sequences in the sample, 25% to 35% were seen once. The material sequenced was a blood sample, taken at baseline and between days 110 and 120 from a kidney transplant recipient. The receptors shown here come from a male patient aged 25-45 years who had COVID-19 and was a kidney transplant recipient. Some T cells may originate from the graft donor.

As regards this clonotype: One end of the junction varies from germline; a read error may be responsible. The chain is built from TRBV11-2 and TRBJ1-5; D might be TRBD1 (5 bases). The CDR3 extends over 13 amino acids. Germline V gene lookup returns CDR1 SGHAT and CDR2 FQNNGV. The CDR3 protein is CAGSLWGDQPQHF. In DNA form, the CDR3 reads TGTGCCGGCAGCTTATGGGGGGATCAGCCCCAGCATTTT.

There are many counts of this clonotype. V gene TRBV24-1 combines with J gene TRBJ2-3, with D perhaps matching TRBD1 (8 bases). The CDR3 sequence is 16 residues long. V gave up 5 bases and J gave up 2 bases, with 16 bases separating them. CDR1 and CDR2 from the germline V gene are KGHDR and SFDVKD. CDR3 sequence (DNA): TGTGCCACCAGTGGGTCACAGGGGGGGACCACAGATACGCAGTATTTT. Encoded protein: CATSGSQGGTTDTQYF.

This clonotype was counted ten times or more. This sequence joins TRBV6-1 and TRBJ1-5; D ambiguous. CDR1 is MNHNS and CDR2 is SASEGT in the germline V gene. This CDR3 is built from 18 residues. V was trimmed by 0 bases and J by 0 bases, leaving 15 bases between them. This CDR3 reads CASSEALRTRYSNQPQHF. The CDR3, as DNA: TGTGCCAGCAGTGAAGCGCTGAGGACCCGTTATAGCAATCAGCCCCAGCATTTT.

Comment on this clonotype: Given a much more abundant clone one base away, this may be a read error. This chain connects TRBV29-1 to TRBJ2-4; D ambiguous. TRBJ2-7 matches the DNA end more closely, so the J call is doubtful. From germline, CDR1 is SQVTM and CDR2 ANQGSEA. This CDR3 region has 11 residues. In DNA, the CDR3 is TGCAGCGTTGTTAGCCCCTACGAGCAGTACTTC. Amino acid sequence: CSVVSPYEQYF.

Remarks on this clonotype: A much bigger clone sits one base away, suggesting this may be a read error. The chain carries TRBV2 and TRBJ2-7; D is uncertain. Germline V gene sequence: CDR1 SNHLY, CDR2 FYNNEI. The CDR3 totals 10 residues. V was trimmed by 5 bases and J by 7 bases, leaving 6 bases between them. The CDR3 region is CASSLGEQYF. The CDR3 DNA follows: TGTGCCAGCAGTTTGGGGGAGCAGTACTTC.

This clonotype was seen repeatedly, ten times or more. The chain recombines TRBV9 with TRBJ1-2; D gene unclear. This CDR3 is built from 14 residues. Germline CDR1 SGDLS, CDR2 YYNGEE. Trimming removed 2 bases from V and 7 bases from J, with 15 bases in between. The CDR3 here is CASSVWALTGGYTF. Here the CDR3 DNA reads TGTGCCAGCAGCGTCTGGGCACTCACCGGTGGCTACACCTTC.

Remarks on this clonotype: This may come from a read error, since a much larger clone is one base off. It is likely a read error, because the conserved phenylalanine at the end of the CDR3 is missing. V usage is TRBV11-1 and J usage is TRBJ1-2; D ambiguous. This CDR3 region has 17 residues. The V and J ends lost 5 bases and 4 bases respectively, with 23 bases between them. The germline V gene encodes CDR1 SGHAT and CDR2 FQDESV (reference sequence). The CDR3 loop reads CASSHYSKAGKTYGYTL. Written as DNA, the CDR3 is TGTGCCAGCAGCCACTACTCTAAGGCTGGAAAGACCTATGGCTACACCCTC.

As regards this clonotype: A much more abundant neighbour one base away suggests this may be a read error. J is TRBJ1-6 and V is TRBV3-1, with 7 bases identical to TRBD1. The germline V gene encodes CDR1 LGHDT and CDR2 YNNKEL (reference sequence). The CDR3 runs to 17 residues. Trimming took 8 bases from V and 9 from J; bases not matched to a gene: 19. For the CDR3, the DNA is TGTGCCAGCGGCCCAGATACCGGGACAGTGTTTAGTTCACCCCTCCACTTT. Its protein is CASGPDTGTVFSSPLHF.

Points on this clonotype: At one boundary the junction diverges from the germline segment, which might be a read error. This chain connects TRBV7-2 to TRBJ1-4; 7 bases agree with TRBD1. Germline V gene sequence: CDR1 SGHTA, CDR2 FQGNSA. This CDR3 comprises 14 residues. The CDR3 coding sequence is TGTGCCAGCAGCTTGCAGGGGGGAAATGAAGAACTGTTTTTT. Encoded protein: CASSLQGGNEELFF.

In this sample, this clonotype turned up many times. V is TRBV5-1 and J is TRBJ2-2, with 10 bases that match TRBD2. Per the germline V gene, CDR1 is SGHRS and CDR2 is YFSETQ. The trim removed 2 bases at V and 0 bases at J, leaving 1 base unmatched. The CDR3 is made up of 16 amino acids. CDR3 in amino acids: CASSLAGGANTGELFF. The DNA of the CDR3 is TGCGCCAGCAGCTTAGCGGGGGGGGCGAACACCGGGGAGCTGTTTTTT.

Concerning this clonotype itself: This may come from a read error, since a much larger clone is one base off. This sequence joins TRBV12-3 or TRBV12-4 and TRBJ1-2; 11 nucleotides match TRBD1. Trimming at V came to 10 bases and at J to 6 bases, leaving 10 bases not matched to a gene. The CDR3 totals 14 residues. CDR3 DNA sequence: TGTGCCAACAGACGGACAGGGGGCGCCGATGGCTACACCTTC. It is translated as CANRRTGGADGYTF.

This clonotype appeared many times. The chain is built from TRBV28 and TRBJ1-2, with unresolved D. This CDR3 comprises 13 residues. Germline CDR1 and CDR2: MDHEN and SYDVKM. The V gene lost 7 bases and the J gene lost 4 bases, with 13 bases spanning the gap. CDR3 coding DNA: TGTGCCAGCACAACACACAGCGGCTATGGCTACACCTTC. It translates to CASTTHSGYGYTF.

As to this clonotype: A much bigger clone sits one base away, suggesting this may be a read error. The chain recombines TRBV6-5 with TRBJ2-4; possible D gene TRBD1, 6 bases. Germline V lookup: CDR1 MNHEY, CDR2 SVGAGI. This CDR3 is 17 amino acids long. The CDR3 sequence is CDSSLPNRAEAKNIQYF. For the CDR3, the DNA is TGTGACAGCAGTCTACCGAACAGGGCGGAGGCCAAAAACATTCAGTACTTC.